This T cell receptor beta chain was obtained from a study of technical replicates of blood from several donors (dated by TCRdb to the late 2010s). In the case of this clone: Its antigen is currently not known. The input lacks base qualities; no much larger clone sits a single base away.

V and J are trimmed by 2 bases and 2 bases, and the gene matches miss 5 bases of the junction. The CDR3 runs 15 residues from the cysteine to the phenylalanine. Only the CDR3 portion is preserved as DNA: 45 bases, with reading frame beginning at the first base. CDR1 and CDR2 (SGHVS, FQNEAQ) derive from the germline V gene. The method behind the library was the immunoSEQ multiplex PCR assay. In TCRdb, the immuneACCESS table is reduced to in-frame sequences with V and J assigned. These tables do not hold every clone; where another copy was compared, an unresolved V gene accounts for under half, and the others remain unexplained. Present in this sample are under 100,000 clones, approximately 94% of which were seen just once. The ten largest clones take up 0.23% of the sample.

Sequencing used T cells isolated from PBMCs. The sequence is built from TRBV7-8 and TRBJ1-2, and TRBD1 matches 7 of the central bases. The clonotype comes from a human donor in good health. The DNA reads as follows: TGTGCCAGCAGCTTACCCTCAGGGGGGAACTATGGCTACACCTTC. This encodes CASSLPSGGNYGYTF.